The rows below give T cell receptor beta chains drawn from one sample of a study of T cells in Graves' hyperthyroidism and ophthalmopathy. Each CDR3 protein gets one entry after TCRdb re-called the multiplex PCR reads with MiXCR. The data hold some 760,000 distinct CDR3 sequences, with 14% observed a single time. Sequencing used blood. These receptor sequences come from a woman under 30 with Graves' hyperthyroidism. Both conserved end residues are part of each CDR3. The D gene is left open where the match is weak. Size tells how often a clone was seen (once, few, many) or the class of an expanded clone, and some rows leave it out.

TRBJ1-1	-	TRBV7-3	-	CASSLTGNAEAFF	TGTGCCAGCAGCTTAACGGGCAACGCTGAAGCTTTCTTT
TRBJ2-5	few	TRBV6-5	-	CASSYRVSETQYF	TGTGCCAGCAGTTACCGGGTCTCGGAGACCCAGTACTTC
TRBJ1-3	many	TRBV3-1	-	CASSLPYGGAGNTIYF	TGTGCCAGCAGCCTCCCTTATGGGGGGGCTGGAAACACCATATATTTT
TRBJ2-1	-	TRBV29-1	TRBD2	CSVVGLAGPYNEQFF	TGCAGCGTTGTAGGGCTAGCGGGACCTTACAATGAGCAGTTCTTC
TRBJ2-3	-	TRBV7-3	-	CASSLGSGADTQYF	TGTGCCAGCAGCTTGGGGTCAGGGGCAGATACGCAGTATTTT
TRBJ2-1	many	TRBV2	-	CASELTNEQFF	TGTGCCAGCGAACTGACCAATGAGCAGTTCTTC
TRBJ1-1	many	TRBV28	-	CASSGGGRIMNTEAFF	TGTGCCAGCAGTGGTGGTGGACGGATCATGAACACTGAAGCTTTCTTT
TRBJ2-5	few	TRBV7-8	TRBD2	CASSHPGLAQETQYF	TGTGCCAGCAGCCACCCCGGACTAGCTCAAGAGACCCAGTACTTC
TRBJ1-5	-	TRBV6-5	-	CASSLNSGNQPQHF	TGTGCCAGCAGTTTGAACAGTGGCAATCAGCCCCAGCATTTT
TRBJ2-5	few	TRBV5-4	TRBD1	CASSIADREETQYF	TGTGCCAGCAGCATAGCCGACAGGGAAGAGACCCAGTACTTC
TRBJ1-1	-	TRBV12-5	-	CASGLTGVTEAFF	TGTGCTAGTGGTTTGACCGGAGTCACTGAAGCTTTCTTT
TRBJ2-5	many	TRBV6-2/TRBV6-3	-	CATWGIQETQYF	TGTGCCACGTGGGGTATACAAGAGACCCAGTACTTC
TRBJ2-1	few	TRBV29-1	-	CSVEELKKSSYNEQFF	TGCAGCGTTGAAGAGTTGAAGAAGAGCTCCTACAATGAGCAGTTCTTC
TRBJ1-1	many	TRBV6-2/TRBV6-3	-	CASSFGLAPAFF	TGTGCCAGCAGTTTCGGACTTGCACCAGCTTTCTTT
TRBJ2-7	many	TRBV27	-	CASSLYGVQPPSEDEQYF	TGTGCCAGCAGTTTATACGGGGTCCAACCTCCCTCTGAGGACGAGCAGTACTTC
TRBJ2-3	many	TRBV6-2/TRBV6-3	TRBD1	CASSHDRGGTDTQYF	TGTGCCAGCAGCCACGACAGGGGTGGCACAGATACGCAGTATTTT
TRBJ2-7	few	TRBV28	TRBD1	CATGTGGSYEQYF	TGTGCCACCGGGACAGGGGGGAGCTACGAGCAGTACTTC
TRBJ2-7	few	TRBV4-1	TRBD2	CASSRHGGDYEQYF	TGCGCCAGCAGCCGTCACGGGGGGGACTACGAGCAGTACTTC
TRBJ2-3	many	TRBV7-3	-	CASSSDYPDTQYF	TGTGCCAGCAGCTCGGACTACCCAGATACGCAGTATTTT
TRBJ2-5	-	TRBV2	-	CASRLGVGRETQYF	TGTGCCAGCAGGCTCGGGGTGGGGCGAGAGACCCAGTACTTC
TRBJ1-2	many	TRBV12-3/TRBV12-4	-	CASSSGEYGYTF	TGTGCCAGCAGTTCCGGCGAATATGGCTACACCTTC
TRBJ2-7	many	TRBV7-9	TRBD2	CASNDLAGSFYEQYF	TGTGCCAGCAACGACTTAGCGGGGAGTTTCTACGAGCAGTACTTC
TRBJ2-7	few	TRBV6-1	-	CASRPPPGPGPYEQYF	TGTGCCAGCAGGCCCCCTCCGGGACCCGGGCCGTACGAGCAGTACTTC
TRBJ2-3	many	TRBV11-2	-	CASSLGERVADTQYF	TGTGCCAGCAGCTTAGGAGAGCGCGTAGCAGATACGCAGTATTTT
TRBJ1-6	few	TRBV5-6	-	CASSFYRVIDSPLHF	TGTGCCAGCAGCTTCTACAGGGTTATAGATTCACCCCTCCACTTT
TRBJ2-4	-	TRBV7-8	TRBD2	CASSLARAGGPGNIQYF	TGTGCCAGCAGCTTAGCGCGGGCGGGAGGGCCCGGAAACATTCAGTACTTC
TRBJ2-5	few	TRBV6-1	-	CASSNGATGETQYF	TGTGCCAGCAGTAACGGGGCCACGGGCGAGACCCAGTACTTC
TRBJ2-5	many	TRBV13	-	CASLGTPQETQYF	TGTGCCAGCTTAGGGACTCCTCAAGAGACCCAGTACTTC
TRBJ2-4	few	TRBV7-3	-	CASSPQGRGDIQYF	TGTGCCAGCAGCCCACAGGGCCGTGGAGACATTCAGTACTTC
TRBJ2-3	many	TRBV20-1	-	CSATIFSTDTQYF	TGCAGTGCCACTATTTTCAGCACAGATACGCAGTATTTT
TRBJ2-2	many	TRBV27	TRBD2	CATLGGRSTGELFF	TGTGCCACCTTAGGCGGGAGGAGCACCGGGGAGCTGTTTTTT
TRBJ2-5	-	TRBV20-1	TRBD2	CSARDADSGRAAETQYF	TGCAGTGCTAGAGATGCGGACAGCGGGAGGGCCGCGGAGACCCAGTACTTC
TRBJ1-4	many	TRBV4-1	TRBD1	CASSQWDRVNEKLFF	TGCGCCAGCAGCCAATGGGACAGGGTTAATGAAAAACTGTTTTTT
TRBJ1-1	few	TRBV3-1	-	CASSHTSGFSTEAFF	TGTGCCAGCAGCCATACTTCAGGGTTTAGCACTGAAGCTTTCTTT
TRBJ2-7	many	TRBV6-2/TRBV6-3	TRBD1	CASCQYRDRGDEQYF	TGTGCCAGCTGCCAGTACCGGGACAGGGGCGACGAGCAGTACTTC
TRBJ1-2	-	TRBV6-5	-	CASSYEGIGGYTF	TGTGCCAGCAGTTACGAGGGGATCGGTGGCTACACCTTC
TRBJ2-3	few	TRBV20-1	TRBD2	CSASRSSGMDTQYF	TGCAGTGCTAGTAGGTCTAGCGGGATGGATACGCAGTATTTT
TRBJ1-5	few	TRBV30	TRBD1	CAWSLSDRENQPQHF	TGTGCCTGGAGCTTATCGGACAGGGAAAACCAGCCCCAGCATTTT
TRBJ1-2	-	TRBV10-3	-	CAISGSYPFYGYTF	TGTGCCATCAGTGGCAGCTACCCCTTCTATGGCTACACCTTC
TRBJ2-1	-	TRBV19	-	CASSRAETSYNEQFF	TGCGCCAGTAGTCGAGCGGAGACCTCCTACAATGAGCAGTTCTTC
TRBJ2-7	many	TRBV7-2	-	CASSLGPRGYEQYF	TGTGCCAGCAGCTTAGGCCCTAGAGGCTACGAGCAGTACTTC
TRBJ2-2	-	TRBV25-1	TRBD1	CASSDNRGPLTGELFF	TGTGCCAGCAGTGATAACAGGGGGCCGCTGACCGGGGAGCTGTTTTTT
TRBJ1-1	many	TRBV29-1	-	CSVEGWEQGAMNTEAFF	TGCAGCGTTGAAGGCTGGGAGCAAGGAGCAATGAACACTGAAGCTTTCTTT
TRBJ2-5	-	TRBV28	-	CATRVGGQEIQYF	TGTGCCACCCGAGTCGGCGGCCAAGAGATCCAGTACTTC
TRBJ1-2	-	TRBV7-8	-	CASSRQRGLGYYGYTF	TGTGCCAGCAGTCGCCAAAGGGGGTTGGGCTACTATGGCTACACCTTC
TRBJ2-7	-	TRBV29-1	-	CSVERAYEQYF	TGCAGCGTCGAAAGGGCATACGAGCAGTACTTC
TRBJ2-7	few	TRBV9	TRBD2	CASSEGLAGVDEQYF	TGTGCCAGCAGCGAGGGACTAGCGGGAGTCGACGAGCAGTACTTC
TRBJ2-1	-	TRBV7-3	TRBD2	CASSPKASGRPYNEQFF	TGTGCCAGCAGCCCAAAGGCTAGCGGGAGGCCCTACAATGAGCAGTTCTTC
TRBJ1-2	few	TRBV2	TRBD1	CASRSDRAGNGYTF	TGTGCCAGCAGATCTGACAGGGCGGGCAACGGCTACACCTTC
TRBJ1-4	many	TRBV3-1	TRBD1	CASSPGQGVEKLFF	TGTGCCAGCAGCCCGGGACAGGGGGTTGAAAAACTGTTTTTT
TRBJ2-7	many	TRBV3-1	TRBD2	CASSQARLAGDTYEQYF	TGTGCCAGCAGCCAAGCCCGACTAGCGGGGGACACCTACGAGCAGTACTTC
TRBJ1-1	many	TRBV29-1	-	CSVVRNEAFF	TGCAGCGTTGTGCGGAATGAAGCTTTCTTT
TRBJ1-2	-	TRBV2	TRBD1	CASSDGGQAWGYTF	TGTGCCAGCAGTGATGGGGGACAGGCTTGGGGCTACACCTTC
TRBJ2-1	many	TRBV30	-	CAWRLPNNEQFF	TGTGCCTGGAGACTCCCAAACAATGAGCAGTTCTTC